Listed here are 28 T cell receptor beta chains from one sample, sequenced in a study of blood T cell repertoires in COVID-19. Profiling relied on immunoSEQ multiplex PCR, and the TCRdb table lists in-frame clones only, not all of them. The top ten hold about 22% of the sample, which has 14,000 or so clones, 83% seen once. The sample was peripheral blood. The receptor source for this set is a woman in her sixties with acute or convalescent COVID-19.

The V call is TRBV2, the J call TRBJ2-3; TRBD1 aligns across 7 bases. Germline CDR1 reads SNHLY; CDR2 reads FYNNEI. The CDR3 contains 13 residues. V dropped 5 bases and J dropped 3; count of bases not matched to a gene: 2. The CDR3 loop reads CASSQDRTDTQYF. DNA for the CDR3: TGTGCCAGCAGTCAGGACAGGACAGATACGCAGTATTTT. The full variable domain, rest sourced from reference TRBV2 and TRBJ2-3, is EPEVTQTPSHQVTQMGQEVILRCVPISNHLYFYWYRQILGQKVEFLVSFYNNEISEKSEIFDDQFSVERPDGSNFTLKIRSTKLEDSAMYFCASSQDRTDTQYFGPGTRLTVL.

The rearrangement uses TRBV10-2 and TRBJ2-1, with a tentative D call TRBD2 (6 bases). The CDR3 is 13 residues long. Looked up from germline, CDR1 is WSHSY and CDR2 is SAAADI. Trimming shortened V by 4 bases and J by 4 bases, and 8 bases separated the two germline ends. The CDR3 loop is CASSVADYNEQFF. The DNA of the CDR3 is TGCGCCAGCAGTGTAGCGGATTACAATGAGCAGTTCTTC.

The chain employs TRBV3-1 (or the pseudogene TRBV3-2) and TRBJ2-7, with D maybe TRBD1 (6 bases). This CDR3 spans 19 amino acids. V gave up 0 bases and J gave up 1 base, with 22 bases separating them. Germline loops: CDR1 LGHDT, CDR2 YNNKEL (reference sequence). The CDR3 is CASSQESEPGHLKSYEQYF. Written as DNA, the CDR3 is TGTGCCAGCAGCCAAGAATCTGAGCCGGGACATCTTAAATCCTACGAGCAGTACTTC.

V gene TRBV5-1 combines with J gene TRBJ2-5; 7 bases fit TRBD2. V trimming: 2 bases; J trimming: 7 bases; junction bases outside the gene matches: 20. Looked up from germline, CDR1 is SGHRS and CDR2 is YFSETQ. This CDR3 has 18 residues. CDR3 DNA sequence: TGCGCCAGCAGCTTAGCCGCGGGAGCGCCATTAACCGTTGCGACCCAGTACTTC. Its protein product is CASSLAAGAPLTVATQYF.

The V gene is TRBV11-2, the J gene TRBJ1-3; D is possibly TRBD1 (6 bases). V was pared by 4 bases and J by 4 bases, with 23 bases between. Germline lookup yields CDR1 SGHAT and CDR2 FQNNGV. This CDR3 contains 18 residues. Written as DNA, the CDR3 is TGTGCCAGCAGCTCGCACTACGGGCAACAGGGCCCGGGAAACACCATATATTTT. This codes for CASSSHYGQQGPGNTIYF.

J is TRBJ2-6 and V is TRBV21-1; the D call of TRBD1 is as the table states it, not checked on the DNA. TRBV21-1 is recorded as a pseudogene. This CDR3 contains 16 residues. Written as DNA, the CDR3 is TGTGCCAGCAGCAACGGACAGACCTCTGGGGCCAACGTCCTGACTTTC. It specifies CASSNGQTSGANVLTF.

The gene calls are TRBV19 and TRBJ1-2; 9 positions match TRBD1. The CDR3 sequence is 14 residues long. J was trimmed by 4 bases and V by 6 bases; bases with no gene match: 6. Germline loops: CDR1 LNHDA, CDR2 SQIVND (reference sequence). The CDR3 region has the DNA TGTGCCAGTAGCCGACAGGGGGAGGGCTATGGCTACACCTTC. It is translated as CASSRQGEGYGYTF.

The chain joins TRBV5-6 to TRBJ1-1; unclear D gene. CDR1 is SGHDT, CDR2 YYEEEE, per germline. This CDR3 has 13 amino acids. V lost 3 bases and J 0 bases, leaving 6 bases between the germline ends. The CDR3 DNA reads TGTGCCAGCAGCTACGGGATGAACACTGAAGCTTTCTTT. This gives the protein CASSYGMNTEAFF.

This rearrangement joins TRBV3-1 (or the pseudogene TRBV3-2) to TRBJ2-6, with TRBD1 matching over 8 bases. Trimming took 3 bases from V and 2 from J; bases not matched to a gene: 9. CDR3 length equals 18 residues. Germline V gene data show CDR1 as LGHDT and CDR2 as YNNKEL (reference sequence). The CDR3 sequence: CASSQGTGTRTGANVLTF. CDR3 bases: TGTGCCAGCAGCCAGGGGACAGGAACCCGGACTGGGGCCAACGTCCTGACTTTC.

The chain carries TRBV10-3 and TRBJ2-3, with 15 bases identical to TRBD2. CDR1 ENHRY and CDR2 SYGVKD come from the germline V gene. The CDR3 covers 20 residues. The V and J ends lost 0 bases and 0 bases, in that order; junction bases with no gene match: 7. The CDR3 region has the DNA TGTGCCATCAGTGAGTCGAAAAGGACTAGCGGGGGGGCGAGCACAGATACGCAGTATTTT. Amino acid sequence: CAISESKRTSGGASTDTQYF.

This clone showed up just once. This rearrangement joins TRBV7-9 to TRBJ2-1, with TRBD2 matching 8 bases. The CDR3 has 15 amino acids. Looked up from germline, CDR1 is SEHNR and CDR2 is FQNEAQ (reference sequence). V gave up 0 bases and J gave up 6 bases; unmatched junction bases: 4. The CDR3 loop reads CASSLASGIPNEQFF. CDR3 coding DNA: TGTGCCAGCAGCTTAGCTAGCGGGATCCCCAATGAGCAGTTCTTC.

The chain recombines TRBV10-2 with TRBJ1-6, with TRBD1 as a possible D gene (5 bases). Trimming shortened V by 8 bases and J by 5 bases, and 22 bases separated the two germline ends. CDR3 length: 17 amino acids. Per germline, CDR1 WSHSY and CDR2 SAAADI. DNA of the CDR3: TGCGCCAGCTCCTTGGGGCAGGGTTCCTTAAATAATTCACCCCTCCACTTT. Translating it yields CASSLGQGSLNNSPLHF.

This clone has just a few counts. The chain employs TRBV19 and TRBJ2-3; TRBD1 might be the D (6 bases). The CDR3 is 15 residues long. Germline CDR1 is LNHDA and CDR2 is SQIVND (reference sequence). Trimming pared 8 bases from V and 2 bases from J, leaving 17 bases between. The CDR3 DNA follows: TGTGCCAGTGGTGAGGCAGGGGCTATCACAGATACGCAGTATTTT. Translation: CASGEAGAITDTQYF.

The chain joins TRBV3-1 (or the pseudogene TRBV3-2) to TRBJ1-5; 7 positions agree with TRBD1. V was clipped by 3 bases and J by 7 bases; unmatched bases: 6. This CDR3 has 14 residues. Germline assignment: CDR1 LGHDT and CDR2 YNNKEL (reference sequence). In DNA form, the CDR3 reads TGTGCCAGCAGCCAGATGGCAGGGGGGCAGCCCCAGCATTTT. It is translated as CASSQMAGGQPQHF.

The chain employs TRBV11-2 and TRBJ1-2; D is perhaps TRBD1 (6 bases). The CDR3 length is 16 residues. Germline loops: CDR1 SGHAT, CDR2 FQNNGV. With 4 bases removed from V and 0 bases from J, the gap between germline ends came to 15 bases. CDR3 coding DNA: TGTGCCAGCAGCTCCCGGCGGACAGATCCTAACTATGGCTACACCTTC. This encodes CASSSRRTDPNYGYTF.

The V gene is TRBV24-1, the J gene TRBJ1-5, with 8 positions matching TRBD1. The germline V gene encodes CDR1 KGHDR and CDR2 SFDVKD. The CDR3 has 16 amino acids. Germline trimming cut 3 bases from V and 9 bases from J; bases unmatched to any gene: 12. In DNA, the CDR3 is TGTGCCACCAGTGATCCGGACTCAGGGGGCACATGGCCCCAGCATTTT. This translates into CATSDPDSGGTWPQHF.

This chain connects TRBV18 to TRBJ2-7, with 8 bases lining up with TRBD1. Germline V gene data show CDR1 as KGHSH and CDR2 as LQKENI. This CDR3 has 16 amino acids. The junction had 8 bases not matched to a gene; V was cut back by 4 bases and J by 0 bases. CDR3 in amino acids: CASSQGTGFSSYEQYF. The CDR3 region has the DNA TGTGCCAGCTCACAGGGGACAGGCTTTAGCTCCTACGAGCAGTACTTC.

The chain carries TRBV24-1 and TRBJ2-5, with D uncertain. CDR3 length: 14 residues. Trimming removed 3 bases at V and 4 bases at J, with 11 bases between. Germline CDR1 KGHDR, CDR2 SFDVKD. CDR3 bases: TGTGCCACCAGTGATCGTCAGGTGGGAGAGACCCAGTACTTC. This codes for CATSDRQVGETQYF.

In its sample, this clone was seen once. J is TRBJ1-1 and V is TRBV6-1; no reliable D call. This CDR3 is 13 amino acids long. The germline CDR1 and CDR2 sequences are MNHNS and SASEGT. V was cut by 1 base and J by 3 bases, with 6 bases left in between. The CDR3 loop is CASSEVGDTEAFF. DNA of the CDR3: TGTGCCAGCAGTGAAGTAGGAGACACTGAAGCTTTCTTT.

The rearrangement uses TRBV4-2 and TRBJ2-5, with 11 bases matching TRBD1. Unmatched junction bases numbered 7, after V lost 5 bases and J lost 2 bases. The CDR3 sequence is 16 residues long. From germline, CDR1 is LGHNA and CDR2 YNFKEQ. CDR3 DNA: TGTGCCAGCAGCACTGGACAGGGGGCGAGGCAAGAGACCCAGTACTTC. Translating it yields CASSTGQGARQETQYF.

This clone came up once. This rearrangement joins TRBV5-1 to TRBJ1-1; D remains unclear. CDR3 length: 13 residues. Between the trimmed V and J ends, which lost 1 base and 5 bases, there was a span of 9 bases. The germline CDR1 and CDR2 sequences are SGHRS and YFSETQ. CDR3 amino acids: CASSLWVGTEAFF. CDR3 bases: TGCGCCAGCAGCTTGTGGGTCGGGACTGAAGCTTTCTTT.

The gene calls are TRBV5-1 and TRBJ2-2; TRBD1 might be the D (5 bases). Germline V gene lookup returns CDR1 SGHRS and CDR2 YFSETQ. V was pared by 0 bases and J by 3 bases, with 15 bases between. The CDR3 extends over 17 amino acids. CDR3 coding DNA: TGCGCCAGCAGCTTGGCCCGTTCCGACAGCGACACCGGGGAGCTGTTTTTT. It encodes CASSLARSDSDTGELFF.

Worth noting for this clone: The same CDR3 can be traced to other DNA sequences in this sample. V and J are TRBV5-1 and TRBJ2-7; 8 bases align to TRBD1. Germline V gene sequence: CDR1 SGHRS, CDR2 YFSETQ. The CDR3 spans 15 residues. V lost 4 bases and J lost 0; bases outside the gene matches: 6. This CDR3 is CASSPRQGSSYEQYF. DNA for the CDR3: TGCGCCAGCAGCCCTAGACAGGGGAGCTCCTACGAGCAGTACTTC. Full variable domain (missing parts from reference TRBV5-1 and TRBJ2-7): KAGVTQTPRYLIKTRGQQVTLSCSPISGHRSVSWYQQTPGQGLQFLFEYFSETQRNKGNFPGRFSGRQFSNSRSEMNVSTLELGDSALYLCASSPRQGSSYEQYFGPGTRLTVT.

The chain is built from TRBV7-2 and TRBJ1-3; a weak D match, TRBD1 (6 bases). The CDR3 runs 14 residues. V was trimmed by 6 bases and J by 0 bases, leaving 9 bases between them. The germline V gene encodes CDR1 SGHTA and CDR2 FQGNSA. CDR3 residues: CASRRDISGNTIYF. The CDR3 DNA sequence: TGTGCCAGCAGACGGGACATCTCTGGAAACACCATATATTTT.

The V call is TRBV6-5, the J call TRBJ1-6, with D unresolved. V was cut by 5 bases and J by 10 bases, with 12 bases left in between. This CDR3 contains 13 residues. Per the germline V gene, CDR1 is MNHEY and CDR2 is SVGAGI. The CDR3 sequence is CASSKEITSPLHF. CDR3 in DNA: TGTGCCAGCAGTAAGGAGATTACCTCACCCCTCCACTTT.

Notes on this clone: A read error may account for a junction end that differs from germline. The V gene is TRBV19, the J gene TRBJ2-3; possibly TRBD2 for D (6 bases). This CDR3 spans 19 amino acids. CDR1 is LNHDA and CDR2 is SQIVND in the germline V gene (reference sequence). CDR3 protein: CASSLDLLPGLSSTDTQYF. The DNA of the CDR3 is TGTGCCAGTAGTCTAGACCTATTACCGGGACTTTCTAGCACAGATACGCAGTATTTT.

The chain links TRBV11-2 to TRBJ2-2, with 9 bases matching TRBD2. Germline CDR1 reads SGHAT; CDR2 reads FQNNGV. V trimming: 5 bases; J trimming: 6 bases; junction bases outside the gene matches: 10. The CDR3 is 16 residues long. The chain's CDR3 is CASSTIAGEGAGELFF. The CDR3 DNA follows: TGTGCCAGCAGCACCATAGCGGGGGAGGGGGCCGGGGAGCTGTTTTTT. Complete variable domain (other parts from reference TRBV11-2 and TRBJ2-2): EAGVAQSPRYKIIEKRQSVAFWCNPISGHATLYWYQQILGQGPKLLIQFQNNGVVDDSQLPKDRFSAERLKGVDSTLKIQPAKLEDSAVYLCASSTIAGEGAGELFFGEGSRLTVL.

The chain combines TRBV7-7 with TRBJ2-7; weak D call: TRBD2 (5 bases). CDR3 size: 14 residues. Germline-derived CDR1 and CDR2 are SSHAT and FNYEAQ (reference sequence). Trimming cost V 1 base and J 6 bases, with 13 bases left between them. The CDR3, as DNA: TGTGCCAGCAGCTTAGGCTTCGGGGATGCCGAGCAGTACTTC. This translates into CASSLGFGDAEQYF.